This TCR beta chain was captured in a study of cytomegalovirus exposure and HLA in healthy donors. Study-wide context: Unique TCRs numbering around 80 million, obtained from HLA-typed donors, made up an early data release. Assignment to the Caucasian-associated ancestry cluster applied to approximately 80% of the 350 to 500 genotyped donors.

Use of 60 Vbeta and 13 Jbeta primers characterized the PCR. The table came from immunoSEQ multiplex PCR; TCRdb's copy has only in-frame clones and leaves some out. The sample carries about 130,000 clones, about 79% recorded once. The CDR3 is made up of 13 amino acids. The germline V and J ends were trimmed by 3 bases and 3 bases, with 6 bases remaining between them. Per the germline V gene, CDR1 is MNHEY and CDR2 is SMNVEV (reference sequence). Regarding this clone: Its antigen remains unknown.

Points from the study as a whole: The authors excluded some V segments, including TRBV6-2 and TRBV6-3, as indistinguishable. As immune exposure information, only CMV serostatus was available.

The chain uses TRBV27 and TRBJ1-5; no clear D gene. Sample: PBMCs. The clonotype originates from a woman between 50 and 59 years old in good health and CMV-seronegative. The CDR3 sequence is CASSLWANQPQHF. The CDR3 region has the DNA TGTGCCAGCAGTTTGTGGGCCAATCAGCCCCAGCATTTT.